Presented here are 11 T cell receptor beta chains from one specimen sequenced in a study of CD8+CD57+ T cells in acquired aplastic anemia. Template material for TCR beta VDJ and CDR3 profiling consisted of genomic DNA. From the reads, TCRdb called clonotypes with MiXCR, one entry per CDR3 protein. The sample has a few hundred thousand distinct CDR3 sequences; roughly 80% are singletons. Selection for sequencing was limited to patients who had shown CD8+CD57+ cell expansion by flow cytometry. The sequenced sample was sorted CD4+, CD8+, or CD8+CD57+ T cells (not recorded which) from PBMCs. These receptors all come from a human donor with aplastic anemia.

This chain connects TRBV29-1 to TRBJ1-2; D call uncertain. The CDR3 has 11 amino acids. The germline V gene has CDR1 SQVTM and CDR2 ANQGSEA. V was cut by 5 bases and J by 8 bases, with 12 bases left in between. The CDR3 region is CSVLRKGGYTF. CDR3 DNA: TGCAGCGTTTTACGTAAGGGAGGCTACACCTTC. Complete variable domain (other parts from reference TRBV29-1 and TRBJ1-2): SAVISQKPSRDICQRGTSLTIQCQVDSQVTMMFWYRQQPGQSLTLIATANQGSEATYESGFVIDKFPISRPNLTFSTLTVSNMSPEDSSIYLCSVLRKGGYTFGSGTRLTVV.

This clonotype occurred once. Here the CDR3 omits its conserved ending phenylalanine or tryptophan, so a read error is the likely source. It is unclear where the CDR3 begins or ends on the DNA, so no DNA is shown, and the CDR3 is as TCRdb lists it. The J gene is TRBJ2-7, the V gene TRBV9; TRBD2, as called in the table, went unchecked against the DNA. Germline loops: CDR1 SGDLS, CDR2 YYNGEE. The CDR3 adds up to 12 amino acids, both ends counted. The CDR3: CASSPVGRVEYG.

Of note for this clonotype: Given the absence of the conserved phenylalanine or tryptophan at the CDR3 end, a read error is likely. The rearrangement links TRBV2 to TRBJ1-5, with unresolved D. Germline-derived CDR1 and CDR2 are SNHLY and FYNNEI. The CDR3 consists of 13 residues. CDR3 bases: TGCGCCAGCGGCCACAGAGGCACTCATCCGCAGCATCTT. The encoded protein is CASGHRGTHPQHL.

Turning to this clonotype: It is unclear where the CDR3 begins or ends on the DNA, so no DNA is shown, and the CDR3 is as TCRdb lists it. The chain is built from TRBV15 and TRBJ2-3. The CDR3 sequence runs 14 residues, both termini included. Germline V gene data show CDR1 as LNHNV and CDR2 as YYDKDF (reference sequence). This chain's CDR3 is CACASSGEQDTQYF.

On this clonotype itself: Mismatch with germline at one junction end may stem from a read error. The gene calls are TRBV9 and TRBJ2-3; 8 nucleotides agree with TRBD2. CDR3 length: 13 amino acids. The germline V gene has CDR1 SGDLS and CDR2 YYNGEE. The CDR3 spells CASSGTSTDTRYF. CDR3 DNA: TGTGCCAGCAGCGGGACTAGCACAGATACGCGGTATTTT.

V usage is TRBV7-9 and J usage is TRBJ2-6, with D uncertain. CDR3 length: 17 residues. Germline V lookup: CDR1 SEHNR, CDR2 FQNEAQ (reference sequence). The germline V and J ends were trimmed by 1 base and 0 bases, with 10 bases remaining between them. CDR3 nucleotide sequence: TGTGCCAGCAGCTTAGTATTTCTGAGCTCTGGGGCCAACGTCCTGACTTTC. Translation: CASSLVFLSSGANVLTF.

The J gene is TRBJ1-6, the V gene TRBV2; D might be TRBD1 (5 bases). V was trimmed by 8 bases and J by 19 bases, leaving 30 bases between them. Germline V gives CDR1 SNHLY, CDR2 FYNNEI. This CDR3 comprises 15 residues. CDR3 residues: CASGDEGTDTQYFHF. In DNA form, the CDR3 reads TGTGCCAGCGGGGACGAGGGCACAGATACGCAGTATTTTCACTTT. Together with reference TRBV2 and TRBJ1-6, the CDR3 gives the full variable domain: EPEVTQTPSHQVTQMGQEVILRCVPISNHLYFYWYRQILGQKVEFLVSFYNNEISEKSEIFDDQFSVERPDGSNFTLKIRSTKLEDSAMYFCASGDEGTDTQYFHFGNGTRLTVT.

Worth noting for this clonotype: Lacking the conserved final phenylalanine or tryptophan, this CDR3 likely reflects a read error. The limits of the CDR3 on the DNA are not certain, so only TCRdb's listed CDR3 is given. This chain links TRBV7-9 with TRBJ2-3. The germline V gene has CDR1 SEHNR and CDR2 FQNEAQ (reference sequence). The CDR3 spans 13 residues, counting both ends. CDR3 residues: CASGYAGTATKQY.

This clonotype appeared a few times. An end of the junction does not agree with germline; a read error may underlie this. The V gene is TRBV7-2, the J gene TRBJ1-2; D is uncertain. The CDR3 runs 13 residues. The germline gives CDR1 SGHTA, CDR2 FQGNSA. Written as DNA, the CDR3 is TGTGCCAGCAGCTTAGCGGGTGGTGCCGATACCAAGTTC. Translation: CASSLAGGADTKF.

This clonotype is a singleton in its sample. J is TRBJ2-7 and V is TRBV11-3; D is possibly TRBD1 (7 bases). Trimming took off 3 bases at V and 2 bases at J, with 17 bases between the two ends. Germline V gene lookup returns CDR1 SGHNT and CDR2 YENEEA. The CDR3 spans 16 residues. DNA of the CDR3: TGTGCCAGCAGCTTCCAGCTGACAGGGAGGACCTACGAGCAGTACGTC. It encodes CASSFQLTGRTYEQYV.

Worth noting for this clonotype: Likely a read error: the CDR3 ends without its conserved phenylalanine or tryptophan. The J gene is TRBJ2-1, the V gene TRBV5-6; a possible D gene is TRBD2 (8 bases). The CDR3 is 16 amino acids. V gave up 0 bases and J gave up 8 bases, with 18 bases separating them. In germline, CDR1 is SGHDT, CDR2 YYEEEE. The CDR3, as DNA: TGTGCCAGCAGCTTGGAAGGGGGCGGGGGGAGCGATGAGCAGTTCCTC. It yields the protein CASSLEGGGGSDEQFL.